These T cell receptor beta chains were read from a single sample in a study of CD8 T cells in ankylosing spondylitis. A single record per CDR3 protein comes from TCRdb applying MiXCR to the 5' RACE reads. The sample shows about 220,000 distinct CDR3 sequences, about 7% of them seen only once. Specimen: blood, either unsorted or a sorted T cell fraction (not recorded which). The receptors come from a male donor with ankylosing spondylitis. Each CDR3 is given with its conserved first and last residue. The order of the fields is CDR3 DNA, CDR3 protein, clone size, V gene, J gene, D gene. D genes are given only for firm matches. Some rows have no size entry. The others give once, few or many, or a class for an expanded clone.

DNA: TGCGCCAGCAGCCAGAGGGAGGTACTAGTGGGCGAGCAGTTCTTC
CDR3: CASSQREVLVGEQFF
size: many
V: TRBV4-1
J: TRBJ2-1
D: .

DNA: TGCAGGATGGTATCTGTCTACTCCTACAATGAGCAGTTCTTC
CDR3: CRMVSVYSYNEQFF
size: few
V: TRBV20-1
J: TRBJ2-1
D: .

DNA: TGTGCCAGCAGTGGGACAGGTGGGGATGGAGGGCAGCCCCAGCATTTT
CDR3: CASSGTGGDGGQPQHF
size: many
V: TRBV6-1
J: TRBJ1-5
D: TRBD1

DNA: TGTGCCACCAGTGACCCAGACGTAGCGGGGGGCCCGGTGGATACGCAGTATTTT
CDR3: CATSDPDVAGGPVDTQYF
size: many
V: TRBV24-1
J: TRBJ2-3
D: TRBD2

DNA: TGCGCCAGCAGCTTGAGGACTAGCGGGAGTTTCTACAATGAGCAGTTCTTC
CDR3: CASSLRTSGSFYNEQFF
size: .
V: TRBV5-1
J: TRBJ2-1
D: TRBD2

DNA: TGTGCCAGCAGCCAAACAGTAATGTACCAAGAGACCCAGTTCTTC
CDR3: CASSQTVMYQETQFF
size: .
V: TRBV3-1
J: TRBJ2-1
D: .

DNA: TGTGCCGCTGGGGGGGACACCGGGGAGCTGTTTTTT
CDR3: CAAGGDTGELFF
size: many
V: TRBV12-3/TRBV12-4
J: TRBJ2-2
D: TRBD2

DNA: TGTGCCAGCAGTGAATATGGCCCCTCCTACGAGCAGTACTTC
CDR3: CASSEYGPSYEQYF
size: many
V: TRBV25-1
J: TRBJ2-7
D: .

DNA: TGTGCCAGCAGCGTAGACAACGTCGGGGCCTACGAGCAGTACTTC
CDR3: CASSVDNVGAYEQYF
size: many
V: TRBV9
J: TRBJ2-7
D: .

DNA: TGTGCCAGCAGCGTCGGGACTGACTATGGCTACACCTTC
CDR3: CASSVGTDYGYTF
size: many
V: TRBV7-9
J: TRBJ1-2
D: .

DNA: TGTGCCAGCAGTTTAATGGGACCGAACACTGAAGCTTTCTTT
CDR3: CASSLMGPNTEAFF
size: .
V: TRBV27
J: TRBJ1-1
D: .

DNA: TGTGCCAGCAGCCAAGGCAGGGGATTCTATGGCTACACCTTC
CDR3: CASSQGRGFYGYTF
size: .
V: TRBV4-2
J: TRBJ1-2
D: .

DNA: TGTGCCAGCAGTTACTCTTGGGGGGGCGGACAAGAGACCCAGTACTTC
CDR3: CASSYSWGGGQETQYF
size: few
V: TRBV6-5
J: TRBJ2-5
D: .

DNA: TGTGCCAGCAGCTTCGGACAGACGAAATTCTTC
CDR3: CASSFGQTKFF
size: .
V: TRBV7-9
J: TRBJ2-1
D: .

DNA: TGTGCCAGCAGTTACTCAAATCCGGGACTAGCGGGGCTCTACGAGCAGTACTTC
CDR3: CASSYSNPGLAGLYEQYF
size: many
V: TRBV6-5
J: TRBJ2-7
D: TRBD2

DNA: TGTGCCAGCAGTCGTGACAGGTTGGACACTGAAGCTTTCTTT
CDR3: CASSRDRLDTEAFF
size: .
V: TRBV6-1
J: TRBJ1-1
D: .

DNA: TGTGCCAGCAGGGCCACTAGCGGAGGACTTTACAATGAGCAGTTCTTC
CDR3: CASRATSGGLYNEQFF
size: few
V: TRBV28
J: TRBJ2-1
D: TRBD2

DNA: TGTGCCATCCAGGGCCAGGTGTTCTTC
CDR3: CAIQGQVFF
size: .
V: TRBV7-9
J: TRBJ2-1
D: .

DNA: TGTGCCAGCAGTCCTTACAGGGCCACCGGGGAGCTGTTTTTT
CDR3: CASSPYRATGELFF
size: many
V: TRBV6-2/TRBV6-3
J: TRBJ2-2
D: .

DNA: TGCGCCAGCAGTCCCGGGACTTACACCTACGAGCAGTACTTC
CDR3: CASSPGTYTYEQYF
size: many
V: TRBV4-1
J: TRBJ2-7
D: .

DNA: TGTGCCAGCAGTCGATTCCGGGACATACGCTACGAGCAGTACTTC
CDR3: CASSRFRDIRYEQYF
size: many
V: TRBV6-2/TRBV6-3
J: TRBJ2-7
D: .

DNA: TGTGCCAGCAGTTTATATGGGACGGCCAACTATGGCTACACCTTC
CDR3: CASSLYGTANYGYTF
size: many
V: TRBV27
J: TRBJ1-2
D: .

DNA: TGTGCCAGCAGCTTAGCGGGCGAGCTAGCGGGAGTTTTAGATACGCAGTATTTT
CDR3: CASSLAGELAGVLDTQYF
size: many
V: TRBV7-6
J: TRBJ2-3
D: TRBD2

DNA: TGCGCCAGCAGTTTGGACAGGGGTTATATCTACGAGCAGTACTTC
CDR3: CASSLDRGYIYEQYF
size: .
V: TRBV5-1
J: TRBJ2-7
D: TRBD1

DNA: TGTGCCACTACAACAGATTACAATGAGCAGTTCTTC
CDR3: CATTTDYNEQFF
size: .
V: TRBV6-5
J: TRBJ2-1
D: .

DNA: TGTGCCAGCAGCCCTCCCTCCCCGAACACTGAAGCTTTCTTT
CDR3: CASSPPSPNTEAFF
size: few
V: TRBV4-2
J: TRBJ1-1
D: .

DNA: TGCGCCAGCAATTCGGACAGGGGTTGGGGCTACACCTTC
CDR3: CASNSDRGWGYTF
size: many
V: TRBV10-2
J: TRBJ1-2
D: TRBD1

DNA: TGCAGTGCTTCTATAGGACAGGGTACTCCCTACGAGCAGTACTTC
CDR3: CSASIGQGTPYEQYF
size: many
V: TRBV20-1
J: TRBJ2-7
D: TRBD1

DNA: TGTGCCACCAAAGGGGAGGGCTACGAGCAGTACTTC
CDR3: CATKGEGYEQYF
size: .
V: TRBV2
J: TRBJ2-7
D: TRBD2

DNA: TGCGCCAGCAGGAAGGGACACGGGGAGCTGTTTTTT
CDR3: CASRKGHGELFF
size: many
V: TRBV4-3
J: TRBJ2-2
D: .

DNA: TGCAGTGCCACGATCGGAGACTCCTACAATGAGCAGTTCTTC
CDR3: CSATIGDSYNEQFF
size: many
V: TRBV20-1
J: TRBJ2-1
D: .

DNA: TGTGCCAGCCCAACTGGCTACACCTTC
CDR3: CASPTGYTF
size: many
V: TRBV21-1
J: TRBJ1-2
D: .

DNA: TGCAGTGCCCACTTGATTGGCTACAATGAGCAGTTCTTC
CDR3: CSAHLIGYNEQFF
size: few
V: TRBV20-1
J: TRBJ2-1
D: .

DNA: TGCAGTGCTAGAGACCTGGAGTCCTATGGCTACACCTTC
CDR3: CSARDLESYGYTF
size: many
V: TRBV20-1
J: TRBJ1-2
D: .

DNA: TGTGCCAGCAGCGGCGGACAGGGGACCTACACAGATACGCAGTATTTT
CDR3: CASSGGQGTYTDTQYF
size: many
V: TRBV9
J: TRBJ2-3
D: TRBD1

DNA: TGTGCCAGCAGCCACCATTTTAAGGTAACCTCCGACGAGCAGTACTTC
CDR3: CASSHHFKVTSDEQYF
size: many
V: TRBV7-9
J: TRBJ2-7
D: .

DNA: TGTGCCAGCAGCTGGGGACAGCGGAACACCGGGGAGCTGTTTTTT
CDR3: CASSWGQRNTGELFF
size: .
V: TRBV7-9
J: TRBJ2-2
D: TRBD1

DNA: TGTGCCAGCAGTTACTCAAAGACTAGCGGGAATTACGAGCAGTACTTC
CDR3: CASSYSKTSGNYEQYF
size: .
V: TRBV6-2/TRBV6-3
J: TRBJ2-7
D: TRBD2

DNA: TGTGCCAGCAGTCCAAGGGCGGCATCCTACGAGCAGTACTTC
CDR3: CASSPRAASYEQYF
size: many
V: TRBV27
J: TRBJ2-7
D: .

DNA: TGTGCCTGGAGTGTACAGGACAGGGTCTTGAGCAATCAGCCCCAGCATTTT
CDR3: CAWSVQDRVLSNQPQHF
size: few
V: TRBV30
J: TRBJ1-5
D: TRBD1

DNA: TGTGCCAGCAGTTCGTCTCCGGGAAAGGCCTACGAGCAGTACTTC
CDR3: CASSSSPGKAYEQYF
size: .
V: TRBV11-2
J: TRBJ2-7
D: .

DNA: TGCAGCGGACGGGACAGGGGAGTCGATGGCTACACCTTC
CDR3: CSGRDRGVDGYTF
size: many
V: TRBV29-1
J: TRBJ1-2
D: TRBD1

DNA: TGTGCCAGCAGCTTAGTCGGCGGGATTAGTAATGAGCAGTTCTTC
CDR3: CASSLVGGISNEQFF
size: many
V: TRBV7-9
J: TRBJ2-1
D: .

DNA: TGTGCCAGCAGCCACCGGAGCCCCAGGGAAAAACTGTTTTTT
CDR3: CASSHRSPREKLFF
size: many
V: TRBV5-6
J: TRBJ1-4
D: .

DNA: TGCAGCGTTAGCGGGAGGGACTTCCGGGATACGCAGTATTTT
CDR3: CSVSGRDFRDTQYF
size: many
V: TRBV29-1
J: TRBJ2-3
D: TRBD2

DNA: TGCGCCAGCAGCCAGGGGCAGGGGGTTAACTCAGAGCAGTACTTC
CDR3: CASSQGQGVNSEQYF
size: many
V: TRBV4-3
J: TRBJ2-7
D: TRBD1

DNA: TGTGCCAGCAGTTACTCGATGGGCAGAATGAACACTGAAGCTTTCTTT
CDR3: CASSYSMGRMNTEAFF
size: many
V: TRBV6-5
J: TRBJ1-1
D: .

DNA: TGTGCCAGCATCAAAACCCCGGACAGTTCCTACGAGCAGTACTTC
CDR3: CASIKTPDSSYEQYF
size: .
V: TRBV6-2/TRBV6-3
J: TRBJ2-7
D: .

DNA: TGTGCCAGCAGTACCGGGTTACTGGATTCACCCCTCCACTTT
CDR3: CASSTGLLDSPLHF
size: few
V: TRBV14
J: TRBJ1-6
D: .

DNA: TGTGCCAGCAGTGTTTTACCGGCGGGACTAGCGGGATCAAGCTCCTACAATGAGCAGTTCTTC
CDR3: CASSVLPAGLAGSSSYNEQFF
size: many
V: TRBV2
J: TRBJ2-1
D: TRBD2

DNA: TGTGCCAGCACCCTTCCGACAGGGGGCTATGGCTACACCTTC
CDR3: CASTLPTGGYGYTF
size: many
V: TRBV28
J: TRBJ1-2
D: TRBD1

DNA: TGTGCCTGGAGTGTAGATTTCTTAGCGGGAGACGAGCAGTACTTC
CDR3: CAWSVDFLAGDEQYF
size: few
V: TRBV30
J: TRBJ2-7
D: TRBD2

DNA: TGTGCCAGCAGCTCGCTGGGTAGCCGAGAGACCCAGTACTTC
CDR3: CASSSLGSRETQYF
size: many
V: TRBV7-9
J: TRBJ2-5
D: .

DNA: TGCAGTGCTAGAGATCGGGGCCCCGTCTACAATGAGCAGTTCTTC
CDR3: CSARDRGPVYNEQFF
size: many
V: TRBV20-1
J: TRBJ2-1
D: .

DNA: TGCAGTGCTACAACAGGGTATCGCAATCAGCCCCAGCATTTT
CDR3: CSATTGYRNQPQHF
size: .
V: TRBV20-1
J: TRBJ1-5
D: .

DNA: TGTGCCAGCACCGGACAGGGGAACACTGAAGCTTTCTTT
CDR3: CASTGQGNTEAFF
size: many
V: TRBV27
J: TRBJ1-1
D: TRBD1

DNA: TGCGCCAGCAGCTTGGGGGCGGATCAGCCCCAGCATTTT
CDR3: CASSLGADQPQHF
size: many
V: TRBV5-1
J: TRBJ1-5
D: .

DNA: TGTGCCAGCAGTTTACAGACAGGGGGCTACGAGCAGTACTTC
CDR3: CASSLQTGGYEQYF
size: many
V: TRBV12-3/TRBV12-4
J: TRBJ2-7
D: TRBD1

DNA: TGCGCCAGCAGTCAACCCCCGGGGAGATACAATGAGCAGTTCTTC
CDR3: CASSQPPGRYNEQFF
size: .
V: TRBV5-1
J: TRBJ2-1
D: .

DNA: TGTGCCAGCAGCCCGAGTTACAGGGTAGAGGATGGCTACACCTTC
CDR3: CASSPSYRVEDGYTF
size: many
V: TRBV4-2
J: TRBJ1-2
D: .